This T cell receptor beta chain originates from a study of shared clonotypes between healthy human individuals. General study points: In general, naive subsets displayed greater estimated richness than memory subsets did.

The data were produced by immunoSEQ multiplex PCR, yet TCRdb's version contains in-frame clones alone and is incomplete. Among under 2,000,000 clones, approximately 94% were seen once, and the ten largest hold less than 1.5%. Cells designated naive CD8 were CD45RO-negative and were positively selected for CCR7, with terminally differentiated effector memory CD45RA+ cells excluded. Donors, healthy HIV-negative adults, lacked recent acute infections or vaccinations. In germline, CDR1 is GTSNPN, CDR2 SVGIG (reference sequence). The CDR3 sequence is 16 residues long. The V gene end was trimmed by 1 base and the J gene end by 8 bases; junction bases not matched to a gene: 8. This clone occurred once. Its antigen is still unknown.

Sequencing was carried out using naive CD8+ T cells sorted from blood. This chain joins TRBV30 and TRBJ2-1; TRBD2 aligns across 13 bases. This TCR was recovered from a man younger than 35 in good health. For the CDR3, the DNA is TGTGCCTGGAGTGAACTAGCGGGAGGGCCTTGGGATGAGCAGTTCTTC. It is translated as CAWSELAGGPWDEQFF.